The 6 T cell receptor beta chains reported below all come from one sample, sequenced in a study of T-cell reconstitution after alpha-beta-depleted transplantation in children. Unique molecular identifiers tagged the TCRbeta library. TCRdb used MiXCR to reprocess the PCR reads, holding one entry per CDR3 protein. The table records about a million distinct CDR3 sequences, 25% to 35% of them present only once. Here the sequenced sample was PBMCs, mostly from graft donor cells, taken 360 days after TCRalphabeta/CD19-depleted stem cell transplant. These receptors came from a boy younger than two who had a stem cell transplant for SCID, so the T cells may come from the graft donor.

This clonotype was counted between two and nine times. The chain uses TRBV4-3 and TRBJ2-7; 12 positions agree with TRBD2. The CDR3 has 17 residues. The junction had 5 bases not matched to a gene; V was cut back by 0 bases and J by 2 bases. Germline loops: CDR1 LGHNA, CDR2 YSLEER. CDR3 region: CASSQDRLAGVTYEQYF. The CDR3 DNA follows: TGCGCCAGCAGCCAAGATCGACTAGCGGGGGTCACCTACGAGCAGTACTTC.

V and J are TRBV20-1 and TRBJ2-1; D unclear. CDR1 is DFQATT and CDR2 is SNEGSKA in the germline V gene (reference sequence). The V end lost 5 bases, the J end lost 5 bases, and 13 bases lay between the germline ends. This CDR3 has 13 amino acids. CDR3 coding DNA: TGCAGTGCTGATGGACCGAGGAACAATGAGCAGTTCTTC. Translation gives CSADGPRNNEQFF.

The V and J genes are TRBV11-1 and TRBJ2-3; 7 nucleotides line up with TRBD2. V lost 6 bases, J lost 6 bases, and 12 bases stayed unmatched. The length of the CDR3 is 15 residues. Germline V gene data show CDR1 as SGHAT and CDR2 as FQDESV (reference sequence). In nucleotides, the CDR3 is TGTGCCAGCAGTTGGGACGGACTAGTTCCGGATACGCAGTATTTT. It encodes CASSWDGLVPDTQYF.

This clonotype is a singleton in its sample. V and J are TRBV7-6 and TRBJ1-4; 9 positions match TRBD1. Germline assignment: CDR1 SGHVS and CDR2 FNYEAQ. This CDR3 has 17 residues. Losses at the gene ends were 5 bases for V and 8 bases for J; bases not matched to a gene: 15. The CDR3 is CASSLGRSQGAREKLFF. In DNA, the CDR3 is TGTGCCAGCAGCCTAGGACGATCACAGGGGGCGCGGGAAAAACTGTTTTTT.

This chain uses TRBV29-1 with TRBJ2-2; D not certain. The CDR3 has 12 amino acids. The germline V and J ends were trimmed by 5 bases and 2 bases, with 6 bases remaining between them. CDR1 is SQVTM and CDR2 is ANQGSEA in the germline V gene. CDR3 nucleotides: TGCAGCGTTTCCGGTAACACCGGGGAGCTGTTTTTT. Protein: CSVSGNTGELFF.

A few counts support this clonotype. The rearrangement links TRBV11-1 to TRBJ2-5, with D possibly TRBD2 on 6 matching bases. CDR3 length: 18 amino acids. Germline V CDR1 and CDR2: SGHAT, FQDESV (reference sequence). The V end was cut by 0 bases, the J end by 5 bases, with 22 bases between. CDR3 DNA: TGTGCCAGCAGCTTAGCGCATATCGGGCTAGCGATGGTGGAGACCCAGTACTTC. Translation gives CASSLAHIGLAMVETQYF.